The rows below give T cell receptor beta chains drawn from one sample of a study of Ad26.COV2.S vaccination and SARS-CoV-2 variants. The protocol was immunoSEQ multiplex PCR, while the TCRdb copy is restricted to in-frame clones and leaves out a portion. The sample yields 440,000 or so clones, about nine tenths seen once. The source was peripheral blood, collected in a trial of Ad26.COV2.S vaccine versus placebo. These receptor sequences come from a person aged 18-65 years who received the Ad26.COV2.S COVID-19 vaccine or a placebo. The CDR3 runs from the conserved cysteine through the conserved F or W. The D gene is left open where the match is weak. A row's size may be missing; if present it is once, few, many or a size class.

v_gene	len	j_gene	d_gene	abundance	CDR3aa	CDR3nt
TRBV19	14	TRBJ1-3	TRBD1	.	CASRDRGTGNTIYF	TGTGCCAGCAGGGACAGGGGCACTGGAAACACCATATATTTT
TRBV25-1	18	TRBJ1-6	TRBD1	.	CASSKISGDSLALSPLHF	TGTGCCAGCAGTAAAATATCGGGGGACAGCTTGGCCCTTTCACCCCTCCACTTT
TRBV6-2/TRBV6-3	15	TRBJ1-2	.	.	CASSKNTQNNYGYTF	TGTGCCAGCAGCAAGAACACACAGAATAACTATGGCTACACCTTC
TRBV5-4	15	TRBJ1-6	.	few	CASSFERQVNSPLHF	TGTGCCAGCAGCTTCGAGAGACAGGTGAATTCACCCCTCCACTTT
TRBV12-3/TRBV12-4	13	TRBJ1-1	.	few	CASSFEGNTEAFF	TGTGCCAGCAGTTTCGAGGGGAACACTGAAGCTTTCTTT
TRBV5-1	14	TRBJ1-6	TRBD1	.	CASNTGTANSPLHF	TGCGCCAGCAACACCGGGACAGCTAATTCACCCCTCCACTTT
TRBV29-1	13	TRBJ2-5	.	.	CSVEGRASETQYF	TGCAGCGTTGAAGGGCGGGCATCAGAGACCCAGTACTTC
TRBV28	15	TRBJ1-2	.	once	CASSLTTGGSYGYTF	TGTGCCAGCAGTCTCACTACAGGCGGGTCTTATGGCTACACCTTC
TRBV29-1	15	TRBJ2-2	.	.	CSVEGVQDNTGELFF	TGCAGCGTTGAGGGGGTCCAGGATAACACCGGGGAGCTGTTTTTT
TRBV14	15	TRBJ1-5	.	.	CASSQGGIFPQPQHF	TGTGCCAGCAGCCAAGGTGGGATTTTCCCTCAGCCCCAGCATTTT
TRBV7-2	14	TRBJ2-5	TRBD2	.	CASSPGLASETQYF	TGTGCCAGCAGCCCAGGACTAGCTAGCGAGACCCAGTACTTC
TRBV4-2	13	TRBJ1-4	.	.	CASSQDGNEKLFF	TGTGCCAGCAGCCAAGATGGTAATGAAAAACTGTTTTTT
TRBV27	15	TRBJ1-6	TRBD1	.	CASRRQGTYNSPLHF	TGTGCCAGCAGAAGACAGGGTACCTATAATTCACCCCTCCACTTT
TRBV11-2	17	TRBJ2-5	.	.	CASSPSSIRPIGETQYF	TGTGCCAGCAGCCCCTCGTCCATTCGCCCTATCGGAGAGACCCAGTACTTC
TRBV11-2	17	TRBJ2-3	TRBD1	.	CASSLVTGGVRTDTQYF	TGTGCCAGCAGCTTAGTAACAGGGGGCGTTCGGACAGATACGCAGTATTTT
TRBV7-2	15	TRBJ1-5	.	.	CASSAWGGSNQPQHF	TGTGCCAGCAGCGCATGGGGGGGGAGCAATCAGCCCCAGCATTTT
TRBV25-1	15	TRBJ2-2	.	.	CASSNNRARIGELFF	TGTGCCAGCAGTAACAACCGGGCCCGAATCGGGGAGCTGTTTTTT
TRBV29-1	13	TRBJ1-3	.	.	CSAGTYSGNTIYF	TGCAGCGCTGGGACCTACTCTGGAAACACCATATATTTT
TRBV4-3	14	TRBJ1-1	TRBD1	.	CASSFGQGGTEAFF	TGCGCCAGCAGCTTTGGACAGGGGGGAACTGAAGCTTTCTTT
TRBV7-9	18	TRBJ2-3	.	.	CASSNRGSARGVSDTQYF	TGTGCCAGCAGCAACAGAGGGTCTGCTAGAGGAGTTTCAGATACGCAGTATTTT
TRBV19	13	TRBJ1-5	.	.	CASSIIHNQPQHF	TGTGCCAGTAGTATCATCCATAATCAGCCCCAGCATTTT
TRBV5-5	13	TRBJ1-2	.	once	CASSLLNTRGYTF	TGTGCCAGCAGCTTGTTAAATACCCGTGGCTACACCTTC
TRBV7-9	13	TRBJ2-1	.	.	CASSRRGYNEQFF	TGTGCCAGCAGCCGGCGGGGATACAATGAGCAGTTCTTC
TRBV30	16	TRBJ1-3	.	few	CASWSGTIVSGNTIYF	TGTGCCTCCTGGTCCGGGACTATCGTCTCTGGAAACACCATATATTTT
TRBV28	15	TRBJ1-1	.	.	CASSFQGRGDTEAFF	TGTGCCAGCAGTTTCCAGGGAAGGGGGGACACTGAAGCTTTCTTT
TRBV28	14	TRBJ1-5	.	.	CASRDRYSNQPQHF	TGTGCCAGCAGGGATAGATATAGCAATCAGCCCCAGCATTTT
TRBV4-3	14	TRBJ1-2	.	.	CTSSQDRGVGGYTF	TGCACCAGCAGCCAAGATCGCGGGGTAGGGGGCTACACCTTC
TRBV18	16	TRBJ1-5	.	.	CASSPLAVSTNQPQHF	TGTGCCAGCTCACCACTTGCCGTTAGCACCAATCAGCCCCAGCATTTT
TRBV19	17	TRBJ1-4	TRBD1	.	CASSMTGQGVRNEKLFF	TGTGCCAGTAGTATGACTGGACAGGGGGTGCGGAATGAAAAACTGTTTTTT
TRBV3-1/TRBV3-2	12	TRBJ2-7	.	few	CASSQRVYEQYF	TGTGCCAGCAGCCAAAGGGTCTACGAGCAGTACTTC
TRBV27	16	TRBJ1-6	.	once	CASSPSFLGRNSPLHF	TGTGCCAGCAGTCCCTCCTTTCTGGGTCGGAATTCACCCCTCCACTTT
TRBV13	20	TRBJ2-3	TRBD2	.	CASSLGLKKNLERGEDTQYF	TGTGCCAGCAGCTTAGGCCTTAAAAAGAATCTCGAGCGGGGGGAAGATACGCAGTATTTT
TRBV18	13	TRBJ2-5	.	.	CASSPGQQETQYF	TGTGCCAGCTCACCTGGACAGCAAGAGACCCAGTACTTC
TRBV11-3	19	TRBJ2-3	.	.	CASSPTVGILRPDTDTQYF	TGTGCCAGCAGCCCAACTGTGGGGATCTTGCGCCCGGACACAGATACGCAGTATTTT
TRBV28	11	TRBJ1-4	.	.	CASRHREKLFF	TGTGCCAGCAGGCACAGGGAAAAACTGTTTTTT
TRBV6-2/TRBV6-3	14	TRBJ1-2	.	.	CASSYPGGSNGYTF	TGTGCCAGCAGTTACCCTGGCGGGTCCAATGGCTACACCTTC
TRBV30	16	TRBJ2-5	TRBD2	.	CAWSVGLAGGQETQYF	TGTGCCTGGAGTGTTGGCTTAGCGGGGGGACAAGAGACCCAGTACTTC
TRBV9	14	TRBJ2-7	TRBD1	.	CASSSPRGPKEQYF	TGTGCCAGCTCGTCCCCGAGGGGGCCTAAAGAGCAGTACTTC
TRBV2	11	TRBJ2-7	.	.	CASNTQSGQYF	TGTGCCAGCAATACACAGTCCGGGCAGTACTTC
TRBV19	15	TRBJ1-5	.	.	CASSPSSVSNQPQHF	TGTGCCAGTAGTCCCTCCTCGGTCAGCAATCAGCCCCAGCATTTT
TRBV25-1	17	TRBJ2-3	.	.	CASSDISWTPSTDTQYF	TGTGCCAGCAGTGATATTTCGTGGACGCCAAGCACAGATACGCAGTATTTT
TRBV5-6	15	TRBJ1-4	.	.	CASSFLGAFNEKLFF	TGTGCCAGCAGCTTCTTGGGAGCTTTTAATGAAAAACTGTTTTTT
TRBV21-1	16	TRBJ2-1	.	.	CASSKAHGQGANEQFF	TGTGCCAGCAGCAAAGCGCACGGACAGGGGGCAAATGAGCAGTTCTTC
TRBV28	15	TRBJ2-7	TRBD1	.	CASILHGTGSGEQYF	TGTGCCAGCATTCTACACGGGACAGGGTCGGGGGAGCAGTACTTC